This T cell receptor beta chain derives from a study of identical twins (dated by TCRdb to about 2016). Context from the whole study: The study deep-sequenced TCR alpha and beta repertoires from monozygotic twins, unrelated adults of various ages and cord blood to test whether fetal clonotypes persist. To rule out contamination, replicate twin experiments were performed at different times with different library preparation protocols.

The study at large found these results: Compared with coincidental sharing between unrelated individuals, out-of-frame TCR alpha sequences shared between twins showed an excess of sequences with low generation probability. Because the same donors could not be followed over many years, the conclusions depended on cross-sectional statistical analysis. Invariant T cells such as MAIT and iNKT could partly confound zero-insertion analyses, though diverse VJ usage argued against this for most clonotypes. In monozygotic twins, recombination models systematically underestimated out-of-frame TCR alpha sharing, but the models matched the sharing seen between unrelated individuals. A weaker excess of twin sharing was found in beta out-of-frame sequences because the signal-to-noise ratio was lowered by fewer shared sequences. Abundant cord blood beta clonotypes had fewer insertions, young adult naive repertoires showed a similar but weaker trend, and memory repertoires showed no such trend.

Every donor in the study was a healthy Caucasian. A remark on this clonotype: What antigen it recognizes has not been identified. No much larger clonotype is one base removed from it; base qualities were not supplied.

V is pruned by 3 bases and J by 6 bases, leaving 13 bases of the junction without a gene match. From the cysteine up to the phenylalanine, the CDR3 has a length of 16 residues. Just the 48-base CDR3 DNA is kept, in frame starting at base 1. Per the germline V gene (reference sequence), DFQATT is the CDR1 and SNEGSKA is the CDR2. Library prep was done by 5' RACE. The listed sequencing device is Illumina HiSeq 2000. Template switching added a universal primer binding site, and the final cDNA carried a unique molecular identifier that allowed TCR cDNA molecules to be counted accurately. Specific primers in the conserved constant-segment region were used to synthesize first-strand cDNA for TCR alpha and beta chains. To control for contamination, every cDNA library carried two barcodes: a SMART-Mk sample barcode plus Illumina barcodes. TruSeq adapter sequences and Illumina sample barcodes were added in two successive PCR steps. The TCR alpha and beta cDNA libraries were sequenced on the Illumina HiSeq platform using custom primers. Per the source publication's procedure: Raw reads were processed with MiGEC to extract unique molecular identifiers, and MiXCR was used to determine CDR3 positions. Recombination models were inferred per individual with the repgenHMM and IGoR tools using an EM algorithm. Shared clonotype analysis was performed with the tcR package in R, normalizing sharing by the product of cloneset sizes. To study raw recombination free of thymic and clonal selection effects, out-of-frame nonproductive sequences were analyzed. The public reads were run again by TCRdb, first through fastp at Q25 and then through MiXCR, and only productive beta chains were kept. One record per CDR3 amino acid sequence lists the most common genes and DNA. None of the V and J calls come from the authors' own analysis; TCRdb made them. The sample profile shows roughly 1,500,000 distinct CDR3 sequences; under 35% of them were found once. Around 0.25% of the sample is taken by the ten largest.

This chain joins TRBV20-1 to TRBJ2-7; TRBD2 fits 11 bases in the junction. This receptor was obtained from a newborn girl in good health. Sequenced sample: cord blood. The DNA sequence is as follows: TGCAGTGCTAGCCCTTCTGGACTAGCGGGTTCCGGCGAGCAGTACTTC. Its protein product is CSASPSGLAGSGEQYF.